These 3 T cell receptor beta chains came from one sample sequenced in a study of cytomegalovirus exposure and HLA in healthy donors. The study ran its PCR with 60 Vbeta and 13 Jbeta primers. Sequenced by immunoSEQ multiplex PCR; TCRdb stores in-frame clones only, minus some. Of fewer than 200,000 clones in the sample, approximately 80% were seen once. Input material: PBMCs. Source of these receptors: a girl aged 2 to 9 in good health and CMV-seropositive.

The CDR3 coding sequence is TGTGCCAGCAGTTTCGGGACAGGCAACTACAATGAGCAGTTCTTC. It translates to CASSFGTGNYNEQFF. V is TRBV27 and J is TRBJ2-1, with TRBD1 identical over 8 bases. V trimming: 3 bases; J trimming: 3 bases; junction bases outside the gene matches: 4. CDR1 is MNHEY and CDR2 is SMNVEV in the germline V gene (reference sequence). This CDR3 comprises 15 residues.

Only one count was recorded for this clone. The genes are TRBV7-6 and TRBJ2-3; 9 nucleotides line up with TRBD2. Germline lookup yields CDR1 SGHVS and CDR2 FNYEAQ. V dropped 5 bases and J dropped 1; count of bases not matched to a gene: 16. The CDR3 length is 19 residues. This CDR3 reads CASSKGRLVAGEGTDTQYF. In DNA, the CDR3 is TGTGCCAGCAGCAAGGGCCGGTTGGTAGCGGGGGAAGGCACAGATACGCAGTATTTT.

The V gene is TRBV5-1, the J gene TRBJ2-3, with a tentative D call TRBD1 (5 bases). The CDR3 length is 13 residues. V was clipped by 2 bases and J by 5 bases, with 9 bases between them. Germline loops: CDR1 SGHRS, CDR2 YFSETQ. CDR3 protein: CASSFETEDTQYF. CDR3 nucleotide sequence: TGCGCCAGCAGCTTCGAGACAGAAGATACGCAGTATTTT.